This T cell receptor (beta chain) was sequenced during a study of regulatory T cells in long-lasting Graves disease. The time point is: persistent/refractory GD, antithyroid drugs over 5 years with positive TRAb. With RNA extracted from PBMCs as input, the TCR library was made. This clonotype was found many times. Its antigen remains unidentified. V was cut by 6 bases and J by 3 bases, with 9 bases left in between. The CDR3 has 12 amino acids. Building of the TCR beta libraries involved iRepertoire HTBI primers and Arm-PCR of CDR3 regions. Each CDR3 protein gets one entry after TCRdb re-called the multiplex PCR reads with MiXCR. The sample lists some 470,000 distinct CDR3 sequences, 20% to 25% occurring once. General study findings and limits: Those with persistent Graves' had less TCR diversity than newly diagnosed patients. Segments TRBV28, TRBJ1-2 and TRBJ2-5 showed preferential usage in persistent disease. Persistent patients shared more public clonotypes (about 2,700) than newly diagnosed patients (about 1,000).

The J gene is TRBJ2-7, the V gene TRBV12-3 or TRBV12-4; D possibly corresponds to TRBD1 (6 bases). This receptor was identified in a female donor with Graves disease. Sequenced here: peripheral blood mononuclear cells (PBMCs), sampled when the disease was refractory, from a patient treated with antithyroid drugs. The CDR3 loop is CASRSGVYEQYF. The CDR3 bases are TGTGCCAGCAGGTCAGGGGTCTACGAGCAGTACTTC.